This TCR beta chain was retrieved from a study of blood T cell repertoires in COVID-19. On the study more broadly: From the United States, Italy and Spain came samples of acute and convalescent COVID-19. Sample material is recorded as cDNA or gDNA derived from T cells, B-cell-depleted T cells, or PBMCs.

Germline V gene sequence: CDR1 SGHVS, CDR2 FQNEAQ. Trimming removed 5 bases from V and 6 bases from J; junction bases left unmatched: 11. CDR3 length: 15 amino acids. The method was immunoSEQ multiplex PCR; TCRdb's version includes in-frame clones alone and lacks a portion of them. This sample carries roughly 350,000 clones, around 91% of them seen once, and the ten largest clones take around 3.5%. The clonotype comes from a young woman who had recovered from COVID-19. The material sequenced was peripheral blood. V usage is TRBV7-8 and J usage is TRBJ1-1; 8 bases map to TRBD1. CDR3 coding DNA: TGTGCCAGCAGCACTCGACAGGGGACGGGGTCTGAAGCTTTCTTT. Its protein product is CASSTRQGTGSEAFF.